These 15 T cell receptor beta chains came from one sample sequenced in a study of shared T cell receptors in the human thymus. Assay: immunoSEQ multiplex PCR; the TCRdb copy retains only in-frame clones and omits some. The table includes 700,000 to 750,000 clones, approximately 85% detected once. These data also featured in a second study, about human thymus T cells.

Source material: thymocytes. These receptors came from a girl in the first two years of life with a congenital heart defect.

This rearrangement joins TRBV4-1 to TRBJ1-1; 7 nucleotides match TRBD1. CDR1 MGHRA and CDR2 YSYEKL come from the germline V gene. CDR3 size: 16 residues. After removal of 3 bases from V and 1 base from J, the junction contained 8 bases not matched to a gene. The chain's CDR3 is CASSHRGQRTNTEAFF. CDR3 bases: TGCGCCAGCAGCCACCGGGGACAGCGCACGAACACTGAAGCTTTCTTT.

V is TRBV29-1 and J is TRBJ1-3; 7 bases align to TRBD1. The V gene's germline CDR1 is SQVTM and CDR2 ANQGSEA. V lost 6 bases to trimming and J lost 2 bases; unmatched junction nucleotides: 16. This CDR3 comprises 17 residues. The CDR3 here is CSVLPSGLQGAGNTIYF. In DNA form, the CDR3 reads TGCAGCGTACTCCCGAGCGGACTTCAGGGGGCTGGAAACACCATATATTTT.

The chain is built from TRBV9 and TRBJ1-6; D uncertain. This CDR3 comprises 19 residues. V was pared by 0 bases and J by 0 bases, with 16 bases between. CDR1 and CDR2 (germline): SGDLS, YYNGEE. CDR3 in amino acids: CASSVAPYAASSYNSPLHF. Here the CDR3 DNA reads TGTGCCAGCAGCGTAGCGCCCTACGCGGCCAGCTCCTATAATTCACCCCTCCACTTT.

The CDR3 here is CASYPTLGLETQYF. The DNA for the CDR3 is TGTGCCAGCTACCCGACCTTGGGGCTGGAGACCCAGTACTTC. The rearrangement links TRBV2 to TRBJ2-5; tentatively, D is TRBD1 (5 bases). Germline loops: CDR1 SNHLY, CDR2 FYNNEI. Trimming shortened V by 8 bases and J by 5 bases, and 18 bases separated the two germline ends. The CDR3 loop spans 14 amino acids.

The CDR3 spells CATSRDRLVFPGRVPDTQYF. DNA for the CDR3: TGTGCCACCAGCAGAGATCGGCTCGTATTCCCCGGTCGGGTTCCAGATACGCAGTATTTT. The genes are TRBV15 and TRBJ2-3; D is ambiguous. The CDR3 is 20 residues long. Germline CDR1 LNHNV, CDR2 YYDKDF (reference sequence). V was pared by 0 bases and J by 4 bases, with 26 bases between. Variable domain in full (rest from reference TRBV15 and TRBJ2-3): DAMVIQNPRYQVTQFGKPVTLSCSQTLNHNVMYWYQQKSSQAPKLLFHYYDKDFNNEADTPDNFQSRRPNTSFCFLDIRSPGLGDTAMYLCATSRDRLVFPGRVPDTQYFGPGTRLTVL.

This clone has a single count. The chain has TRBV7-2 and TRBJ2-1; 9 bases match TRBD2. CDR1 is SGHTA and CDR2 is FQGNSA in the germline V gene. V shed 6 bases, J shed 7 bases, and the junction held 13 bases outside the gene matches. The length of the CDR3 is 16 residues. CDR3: CASRLSIAGAGNEQFF. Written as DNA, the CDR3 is TGTGCCAGCAGACTATCTATAGCGGGGGCCGGGAATGAGCAGTTCTTC. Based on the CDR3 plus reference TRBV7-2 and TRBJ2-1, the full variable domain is GAGVSQSPSNKVTEKGKDVELRCDPISGHTALYWYRQSLGQGLEFLIYFQGNSAPDKSGLPSDRFSAERTGGSVSTLTIQRTQQEDSAVYLCASRLSIAGAGNEQFFGPGTRLTVL.

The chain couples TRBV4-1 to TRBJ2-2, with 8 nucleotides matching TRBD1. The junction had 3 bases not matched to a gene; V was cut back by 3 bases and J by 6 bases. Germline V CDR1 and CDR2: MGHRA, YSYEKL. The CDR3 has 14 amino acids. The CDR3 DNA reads TGCGCCAGCAGCCAGGCACAGGGGGCCGGGGAGCTGTTTTTT. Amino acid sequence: CASSQAQGAGELFF.

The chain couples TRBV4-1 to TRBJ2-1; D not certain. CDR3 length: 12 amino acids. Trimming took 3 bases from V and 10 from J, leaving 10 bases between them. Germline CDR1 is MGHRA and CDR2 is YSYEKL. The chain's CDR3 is CASSHPRGEQFF. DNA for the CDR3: TGCGCCAGCAGCCACCCGCGAGGCGAGCAGTTCTTC.

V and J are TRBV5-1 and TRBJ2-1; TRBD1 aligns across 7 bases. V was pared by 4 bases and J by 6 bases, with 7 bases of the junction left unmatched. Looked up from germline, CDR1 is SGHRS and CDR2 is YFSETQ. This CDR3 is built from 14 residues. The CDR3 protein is CASSLQGERNEQFF. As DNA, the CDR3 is TGCGCCAGCAGCCTCCAGGGGGAACGCAATGAGCAGTTCTTC.

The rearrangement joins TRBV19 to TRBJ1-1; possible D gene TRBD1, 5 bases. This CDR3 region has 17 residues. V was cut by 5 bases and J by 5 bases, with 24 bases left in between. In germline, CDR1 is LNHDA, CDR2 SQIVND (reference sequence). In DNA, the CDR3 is TGTGCCAGTAGTTCCCATAAAGGGAGGGGCTTTGGGACTGAAGCTTTCTTT. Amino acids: CASSSHKGRGFGTEAFF.

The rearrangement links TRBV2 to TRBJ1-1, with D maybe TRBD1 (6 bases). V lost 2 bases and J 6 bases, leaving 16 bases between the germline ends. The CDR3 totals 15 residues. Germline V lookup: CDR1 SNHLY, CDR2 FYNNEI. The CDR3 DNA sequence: TGTGCCAGCAGTGAATCTCGTGGACAGAGCCCTGAAGCTTTCTTT. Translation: CASSESRGQSPEAFF.

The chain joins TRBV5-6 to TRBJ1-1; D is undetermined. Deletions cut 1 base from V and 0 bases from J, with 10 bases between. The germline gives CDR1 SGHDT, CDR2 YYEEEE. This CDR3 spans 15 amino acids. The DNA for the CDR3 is TGTGCCAGCAGCTTGCCCTATGGTTTGAACACTGAAGCTTTCTTT. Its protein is CASSLPYGLNTEAFF.

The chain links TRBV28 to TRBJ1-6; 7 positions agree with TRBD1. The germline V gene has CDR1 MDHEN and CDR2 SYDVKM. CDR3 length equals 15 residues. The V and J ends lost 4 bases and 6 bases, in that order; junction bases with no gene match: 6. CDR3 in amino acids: CASSSQGNGNSPLHF. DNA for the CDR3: TGTGCCAGCAGTTCACAGGGGAACGGTAATTCACCCCTCCACTTT.

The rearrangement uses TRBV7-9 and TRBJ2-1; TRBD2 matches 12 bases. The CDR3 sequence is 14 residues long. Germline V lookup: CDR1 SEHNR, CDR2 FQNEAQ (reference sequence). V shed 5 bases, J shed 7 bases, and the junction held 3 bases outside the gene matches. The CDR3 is CASSPTSGGNEQFF. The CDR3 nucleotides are TGTGCCAGCAGCCCGACTAGCGGGGGAAATGAGCAGTTCTTC.

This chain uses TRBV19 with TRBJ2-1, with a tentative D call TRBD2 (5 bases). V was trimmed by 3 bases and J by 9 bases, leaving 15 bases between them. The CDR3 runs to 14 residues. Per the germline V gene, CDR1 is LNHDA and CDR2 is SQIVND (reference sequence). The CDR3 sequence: CASSIIGVWGEQFF. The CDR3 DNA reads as TGTGCCAGTAGTATTATCGGGGTTTGGGGTGAGCAGTTCTTC. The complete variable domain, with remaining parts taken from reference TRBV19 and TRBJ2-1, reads DGGITQSPKYLFRKEGQNVTLSCEQNLNHDAMYWYRQDPGQGLRLIYYSQIVNDFQKGDIAEGYSVSREKKESFPLTVTSAQKNPTAFYLCASSIIGVWGEQFFGPGTRLTVL.